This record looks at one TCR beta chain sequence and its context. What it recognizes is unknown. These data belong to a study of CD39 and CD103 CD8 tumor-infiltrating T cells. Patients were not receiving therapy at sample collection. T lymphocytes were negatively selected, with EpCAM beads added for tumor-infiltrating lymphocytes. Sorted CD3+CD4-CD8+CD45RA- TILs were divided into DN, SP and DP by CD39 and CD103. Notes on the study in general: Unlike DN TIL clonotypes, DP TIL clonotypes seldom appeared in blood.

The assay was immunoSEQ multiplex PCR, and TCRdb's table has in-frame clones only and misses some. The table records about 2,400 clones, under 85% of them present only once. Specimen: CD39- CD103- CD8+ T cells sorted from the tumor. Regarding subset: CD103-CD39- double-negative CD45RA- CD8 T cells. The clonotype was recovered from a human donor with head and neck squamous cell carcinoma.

The CDR3 sequence: CASGLTTEAFF. The CDR3 region has the DNA TGTGCCAGCGGCCTAACCACTGAAGCTTTCTTT. J is TRBJ1-1 and V is TRBV6-1, with D unresolved. CDR3 length: 11 amino acids. Germline V gives CDR1 MNHNS, CDR2 SASEGT. With 8 bases removed from V and 4 bases from J, the gap between germline ends came to 8 bases.